This TCR beta chain was sequenced for a study of shared clonotypes between healthy human individuals. This table comes from immunoSEQ multiplex PCR, and its TCRdb copy is limited to in-frame clones, with some not included. The sample has around 2,000,000 clones, about 92% seen once; the top ten hold under 2%. V was trimmed by 8 bases and J by 4 bases, leaving 11 bases between them. Germline V gene sequence: CDR1 LNHDA, CDR2 SQIVND (reference sequence). This CDR3 comprises 13 residues. Positively selected for CCR7, the CD45RO-negative cells used as naive CD8 cells excluded terminally differentiated effector memory CD45RA+ cells.

This TCR came from a man younger than 30 in good health. Some clones in this sample may be carry-over from other donors' samples. The chain couples TRBV19 to TRBJ1-4; possibly TRBD1 for D (6 bases). Specimen: naive CD8+ T cells from PBMCs. Written as DNA, the CDR3 is TGTGCCAGTTTGGACAGAATTAATGAAAAACTGTTTTTT. Protein sequence: CASLDRINEKLFF.